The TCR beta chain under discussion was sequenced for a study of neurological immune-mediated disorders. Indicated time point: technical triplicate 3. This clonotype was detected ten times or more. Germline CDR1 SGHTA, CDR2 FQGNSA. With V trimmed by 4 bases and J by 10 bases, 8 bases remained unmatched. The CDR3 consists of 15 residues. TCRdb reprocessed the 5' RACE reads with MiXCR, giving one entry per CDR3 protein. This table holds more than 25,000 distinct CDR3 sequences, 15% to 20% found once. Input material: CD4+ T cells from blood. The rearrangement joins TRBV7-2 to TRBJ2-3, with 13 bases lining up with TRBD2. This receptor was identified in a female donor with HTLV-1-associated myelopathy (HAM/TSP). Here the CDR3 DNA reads TGTGCCAGCAGCTCGACTAGCGGGGGGCCCAGGGCGCAGTATTTT. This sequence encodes CASSSTSGGPRAQYF. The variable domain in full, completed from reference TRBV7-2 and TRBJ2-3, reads GAGVSQSPSNKVTEKGKDVELRCDPISGHTALYWYRQSLGQGLEFLIYFQGNSAPDKSGLPSDRFSAERTGGSVSTLTIQRTQQEDSAVYLCASSSTSGGPRAQYFGPGTRLTVL.